These T cell receptor beta chains were read from a single sample in a study of T cells in Graves' hyperthyroidism and ophthalmopathy. A single record per CDR3 protein comes from TCRdb applying MiXCR to the multiplex PCR reads. Here the sample spans roughly 510,000 distinct CDR3 sequences, approximately 49% being singletons. The sample consisted of peripheral blood or thyroid tissue (not recorded which). The receptors shown here come from an adult woman with Graves' disease, either hyperthyroidism or ophthalmopathy (not recorded which). The CDR3 runs from the conserved cysteine through the conserved F or W. The D gene is left open where the match is weak. For some rows the clone size is stated as once, few or many, or as a class when expanded; others skip it.

D,V,size,J,CDR3,DNA
-,TRBV7-9,many,TRBJ2-6,CASSLGSTNVLTF,TGTGCCAGCAGCTTAGGGTCGACCAACGTCCTGACTTTC
TRBD1,TRBV13,many,TRBJ1-6,CASSRDRINSPLHF,TGTGCCAGCAGCCGGGACAGGATTAATTCACCCCTCCACTTT
-,TRBV20-1,-,TRBJ1-1,CSARAPGGYTEAFF,TGCAGTGCTAGAGCGCCGGGGGGCTACACTGAAGCTTTCTTT
TRBD2,TRBV28,few,TRBJ2-5,CASSTISGRGGQETQYF,TGTGCCAGCAGTACCATTAGCGGGCGAGGCGGGCAAGAGACCCAGTACTTC
-,TRBV3-1,many,TRBJ1-1,CASSQAGNTEAFF,TGTGCCAGTAGTCAGGCCGGGAACACTGAAGCTTTCTTT
-,TRBV20-1,-,TRBJ1-6,CSARDRDSPNSPLHF,TGCAGTGCTAGAGATCGAGACAGTCCAAATTCACCCCTCCACTTT
-,TRBV2,-,TRBJ2-1,CASNRETTLSNEQFF,TGTGCCAGCAATAGGGAGACTACCCTATCGAATGAGCAGTTCTTC
-,TRBV10-3,-,TRBJ2-7,CAISEAGQYSYEQYF,TGTGCCATCAGTGAGGCGGGACAATACTCCTACGAGCAGTACTTC
TRBD1,TRBV19,-,TRBJ1-6,CASSPAQGVISPLHF,TGTGCCAGTAGTCCTGCACAGGGGGTAATTTCACCCCTCCACTTT
TRBD1,TRBV5-5,many,TRBJ2-2,CASSTPSGQGTGELFF,TGTGCCAGCAGCACGCCCTCGGGACAGGGTACCGGGGAGCTGTTTTTT
-,TRBV7-6,-,TRBJ2-5,CASSCHRETQYF,TGTGCCAGCAGCTGCCACCGGGAGACCCAGTACTTC
-,TRBV4-1,-,TRBJ1-4,CASSQDMGRRKLFF,TGCGCCAGCAGCCAAGATATGGGGAGGCGTAAACTGTTTTTT
TRBD1,TRBV2,-,TRBJ1-2,CASRNQGVSVYGYTF,TGTGCCAGCAGGAACCAGGGGGTATCAGTCTATGGCTACACCTTC
TRBD1,TRBV7-2,few,TRBJ1-6,CASSSGQGGGSPLHF,TGTGCCAGCAGTTCCGGACAGGGTGGTGGTTCACCCCTCCACTTT
TRBD2,TRBV19,-,TRBJ2-2,CASTRPSGTGELFF,TGTGCCAGCACTAGACCTAGCGGCACCGGGGAGCTGTTTTTT
TRBD1,TRBV19,-,TRBJ2-7,CASSSDRGHEQYF,TGTGCCAGTAGTTCGGACAGGGGACACGAGCAGTACTTC
-,TRBV12-3/TRBV12-4,few,TRBJ1-3,CASNPPTDSYGNTIYF,TGTGCCAGCAACCCGCCCACAGACAGTTATGGAAACACCATATATTTT
TRBD1,TRBV7-2,-,TRBJ1-6,CASSPARGTGFDSPLHF,TGTGCCAGCAGCCCAGCCAGGGGGACAGGCTTCGATTCACCCCTCCACTTT
TRBD2,TRBV11-1,-,TRBJ2-2,CATQARGDAATGELFF,TGTGCCACCCAAGCCCGGGGGGATGCCGCCACCGGGGAGCTGTTTTTT
-,TRBV7-9,many,TRBJ1-4,CASTLRGDEKLFF,TGTGCCAGCACCCTTCGGGGGGATGAAAAACTGTTTTTT
-,TRBV29-1,-,TRBJ1-2,CSAKLDTDGYTF,TGCAGCGCGAAACTGGACACCGATGGCTACACCTTC
-,TRBV5-1,many,TRBJ1-2,CASSSGGVSGYTF,TGCGCCAGCAGCTCTGGGGGGGTATCTGGCTACACCTTC
TRBD1,TRBV5-1,-,TRBJ1-2,CASSDDLQGINYGYTF,TGCGCCAGCAGCGACGATCTACAGGGGATCAACTATGGCTACACCTTC
-,TRBV7-2,-,TRBJ2-6,CASSLVGTHSGANVLTF,TGTGCCAGCAGCTTAGTTGGCACCCACTCTGGGGCCAACGTCCTGACTTTC
-,TRBV29-1,-,TRBJ1-6,CSASGVSGNSPLHF,TGCAGTGCTAGCGGTGTATCGGGGAATTCACCCCTCCACTTT
-,TRBV5-6,many,TRBJ1-1,CASSLDWTDDTEAFF,TGTGCCAGCAGCTTGGACTGGACAGACGACACTGAAGCTTTCTTT
-,TRBV9,many,TRBJ2-5,CASSGGAGWQTQYF,TGTGCCAGCAGCGGAGGTGCAGGGTGGCAGACCCAGTACTTC
TRBD2,TRBV5-1,many,TRBJ2-7,CASSWGLAAYSYEQYF,TGCGCCAGCAGCTGGGGACTAGCGGCGTACTCCTACGAGCAGTACTTC
-,TRBV19,-,TRBJ1-5,CASVRDHDSNQPQHF,TGTGCCAGCGTAAGGGACCACGATAGCAATCAGCCCCAGCATTTT
TRBD2,TRBV7-9,-,TRBJ2-5,CAWSGTKETQYF,TGTGCCTGGAGCGGGACCAAAGAGACCCAGTACTTC
TRBD1,TRBV29-1,many,TRBJ2-7,CSAGTGMNEQYF,TGCAGCGCCGGGACAGGGATGAACGAGCAGTACTTC
-,TRBV4-1,-,TRBJ1-4,CASRQDSFATNEKLFF,TGCGCCAGCAGACAGGACAGTTTCGCAACTAATGAAAAACTGTTTTTT
-,TRBV10-3,-,TRBJ2-7,CAISKRYTTYEQYF,TGTGCCATCAGTAAGAGGTATACGACCTACGAGCAGTACTTC